This is a list of T cell receptor beta chains from one sample in a study of radiotherapy plus CTLA-4 blockade in lung cancer. Assay used: immunoSEQ multiplex PCR; TCRdb lists only in-frame clones, some missing. The sample includes approximately 50,000 clones, around four fifths of them seen just once. The material was peripheral blood, obtained from a patient treated with radiotherapy plus ipilimumab. These TCRs come from a human donor with non-small cell lung cancer whose response to radiotherapy plus ipilimumab could not be evaluated. The CDR3 runs from the conserved cysteine through the conserved F or W. A D gene is named only where the DNA matches it firmly. A row's size may be missing; if present it is once, few, many or a size class.

J,size,D,V,DNA,CDR3
TRBJ2-3,NA,TRBD2,TRBV6-5,TGTGCCAGCACCCCCGGGGGGGCCGGAGATACGCAGTATTTT,CASTPGGAGDTQYF
TRBJ2-3,NA,NA,TRBV29-1,TGCAGCGTTGCAGGGGGGTTTGGTGACACAGATACGCAGTATTTT,CSVAGGFGDTDTQYF
TRBJ2-5,few,TRBD1,TRBV11-2,TGTGCCAGCAGCCAAGGGACAGACTACCAAGAGACCCAGTACTTC,CASSQGTDYQETQYF
TRBJ2-7,NA,TRBD1,TRBV7-9,TGTGCCAGCAGCTACGGGACAGATTACGAGCAGTACTTC,CASSYGTDYEQYF
TRBJ1-1,NA,NA,TRBV9,TGTGCCAGCAGCGTAGGGGAGGGCCCAGACACTGAAGCTTTCTTT,CASSVGEGPDTEAFF
TRBJ1-2,NA,NA,TRBV5-1,TGCGCCAGCAGCTTGGGAGGGATTTCTTCTCGTGGCTACACCTTC,CASSLGGISSRGYTF
TRBJ2-7,NA,NA,TRBV9,TGTGCCAGCAGCGAAGGGTCGGGGGTTTACGAGCAGTACTTC,CASSEGSGVYEQYF
TRBJ2-5,NA,TRBD2,TRBV9,TGTGCCAGCAGCCCGGGACTAGCGCGCCAAGAGACCCAGTACTTC,CASSPGLARQETQYF
TRBJ2-1,NA,TRBD2,TRBV5-4,TGTGCCAGCAGTCTCCCGGGACTAGCGGTCTACAATGAGCAGTTCTTC,CASSLPGLAVYNEQFF
TRBJ1-1,NA,TRBD1,TRBV6-1,TGTGCCAGCAGTGACCAGGGGGCGGGGGACACTGAAGCTTTCTTT,CASSDQGAGDTEAFF
TRBJ2-7,once,TRBD1,TRBV9,TGTGCCAGCAGCGGCAACAGGGGGCAGGGCGAGCAGTACTTC,CASSGNRGQGEQYF
TRBJ1-1,NA,NA,TRBV6-1,TGTGCCAGCACAAGGGAGATGGACACTGAAGCTTTCTTT,CASTREMDTEAFF
TRBJ1-2,NA,TRBD1,TRBV19,TGTGCCAGTAGTCCCCGACAGGGAGGACATGGCTACACCTTC,CASSPRQGGHGYTF
TRBJ2-1,once,NA,TRBV11-3,TGTGCCAGCAGCCTAGGGGCTGCGTATGAGCAGTTCTTC,CASSLGAAYEQFF
TRBJ1-2,few,NA,TRBV6-5,TGTGCCAGCAGTTATCGGGGGGCCCACTATGGCTACACCTTC,CASSYRGAHYGYTF
TRBJ2-7,once,TRBD2,TRBV5-1,TGCGCCAGCAGCCTCCGTGGGGGGGAAGGAAACGAGCAGTACTTC,CASSLRGGEGNEQYF
TRBJ1-2,NA,NA,TRBV19,TGTGCCAGTAGTATAGATAGAGGTCTCAGGGGAGGCTACACCTTC,CASSIDRGLRGGYTF
TRBJ2-7,NA,NA,TRBV7-9,TGTGCCAGCAGCTTCGGGACAACGTACGAGCAGTACTTC,CASSFGTTYEQYF
TRBJ2-7,NA,TRBD1,TRBV9,TGTGCCAGCAGCGTAGGAGGTTGGGACAGCTACGAGCAGTACTTC,CASSVGGWDSYEQYF
TRBJ1-2,NA,TRBD1,TRBV5-4,TGTGCCAGCAGCTTGGGTCGGACAGGCGGCTATGGCTACACCTTC,CASSLGRTGGYGYTF
TRBJ2-7,NA,TRBD2,TRBV7-2,TGTGCCAGCAGCATTGGGACTACCTACGAGCAGTACTTC,CASSIGTTYEQYF
TRBJ1-1,NA,NA,TRBV2,TGTGCCAGCAGTCTAGACTCCTTCGGGGAAGCTTTCTTT,CASSLDSFGEAFF